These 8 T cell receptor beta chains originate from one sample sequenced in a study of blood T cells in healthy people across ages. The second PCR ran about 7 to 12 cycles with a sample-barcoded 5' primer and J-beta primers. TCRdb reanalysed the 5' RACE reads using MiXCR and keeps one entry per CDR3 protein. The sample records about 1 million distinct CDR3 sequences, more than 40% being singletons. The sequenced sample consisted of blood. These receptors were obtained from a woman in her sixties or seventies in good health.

For the CDR3, the DNA is TGTGCCAGCAGCTCTCGACAGGCCCCAGATACGCAGTATTTT. This translates into CASSSRQAPDTQYF. This sequence joins TRBV9 and TRBJ2-3; TRBD1 might be the D (6 bases). The V gene's germline CDR1 is SGDLS and CDR2 YYNGEE. V shed 4 bases and J shed 4 bases, with 13 bases lying between them. The CDR3 length is 14 residues.

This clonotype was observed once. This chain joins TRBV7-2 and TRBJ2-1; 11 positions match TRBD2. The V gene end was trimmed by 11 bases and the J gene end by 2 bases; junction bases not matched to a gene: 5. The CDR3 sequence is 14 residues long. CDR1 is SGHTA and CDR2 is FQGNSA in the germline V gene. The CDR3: CALSGGATYNEQFF. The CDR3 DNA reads TGTGCCCTTAGCGGGGGGGCCACCTACAATGAGCAGTTCTTC. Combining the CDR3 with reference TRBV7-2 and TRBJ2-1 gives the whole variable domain GAGVSQSPSNKVTEKGKDVELRCDPISGHTALYWYRQSLGQGLEFLIYFQGNSAPDKSGLPSDRFSAERTGGSVSTLTIQRTQQEDSAVYLCALSGGATYNEQFFGPGTRLTVL.

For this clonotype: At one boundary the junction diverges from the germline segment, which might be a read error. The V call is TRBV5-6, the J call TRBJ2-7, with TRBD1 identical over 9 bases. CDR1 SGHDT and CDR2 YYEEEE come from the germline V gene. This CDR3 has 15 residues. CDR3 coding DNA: TGTGCCAGCGGCTTGGTTCGGGACAGGGCAAACGAGCAGTACTTC. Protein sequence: CASGLVRDRANEQYF.

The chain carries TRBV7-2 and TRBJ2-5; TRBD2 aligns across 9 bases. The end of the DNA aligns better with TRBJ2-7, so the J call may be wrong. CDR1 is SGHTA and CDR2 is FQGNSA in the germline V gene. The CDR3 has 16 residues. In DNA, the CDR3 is TGTGCCAGCAGCCCGCGGGCTAGCGGGAACCTCGGCGAGCAGTACTTC. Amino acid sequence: CASSPRASGNLGEQYF.

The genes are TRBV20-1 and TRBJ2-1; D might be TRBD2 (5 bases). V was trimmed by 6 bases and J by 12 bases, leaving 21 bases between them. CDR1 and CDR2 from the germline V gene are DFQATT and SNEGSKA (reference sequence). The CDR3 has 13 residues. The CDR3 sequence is CSAADLGGYGQFF. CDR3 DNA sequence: TGCAGTGCAGCGGACCTTGGAGGCTACGGGCAGTTCTTC.

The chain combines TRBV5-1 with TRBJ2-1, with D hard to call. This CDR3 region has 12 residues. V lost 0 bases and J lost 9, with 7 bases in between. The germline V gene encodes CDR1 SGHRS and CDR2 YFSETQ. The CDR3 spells CASSLAQPEQFF. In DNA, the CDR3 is TGCGCCAGCAGCTTGGCCCAGCCTGAGCAGTTCTTC.

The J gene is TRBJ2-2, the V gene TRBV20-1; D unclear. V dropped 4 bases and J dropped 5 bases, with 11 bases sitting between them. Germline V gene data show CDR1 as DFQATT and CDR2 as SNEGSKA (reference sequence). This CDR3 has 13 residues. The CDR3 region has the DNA TGCAGTGCTAATGGGCTGGGTACCGGGGAGCTGTTTTTT. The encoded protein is CSANGLGTGELFF.

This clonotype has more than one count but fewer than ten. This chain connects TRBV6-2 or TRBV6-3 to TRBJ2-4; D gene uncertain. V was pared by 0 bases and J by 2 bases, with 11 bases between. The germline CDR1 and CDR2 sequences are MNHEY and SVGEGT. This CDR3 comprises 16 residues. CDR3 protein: CASSYSKGITKNIQYF. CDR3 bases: TGTGCCAGCAGTTACTCGAAAGGGATTACCAAAAACATTCAGTACTTC.